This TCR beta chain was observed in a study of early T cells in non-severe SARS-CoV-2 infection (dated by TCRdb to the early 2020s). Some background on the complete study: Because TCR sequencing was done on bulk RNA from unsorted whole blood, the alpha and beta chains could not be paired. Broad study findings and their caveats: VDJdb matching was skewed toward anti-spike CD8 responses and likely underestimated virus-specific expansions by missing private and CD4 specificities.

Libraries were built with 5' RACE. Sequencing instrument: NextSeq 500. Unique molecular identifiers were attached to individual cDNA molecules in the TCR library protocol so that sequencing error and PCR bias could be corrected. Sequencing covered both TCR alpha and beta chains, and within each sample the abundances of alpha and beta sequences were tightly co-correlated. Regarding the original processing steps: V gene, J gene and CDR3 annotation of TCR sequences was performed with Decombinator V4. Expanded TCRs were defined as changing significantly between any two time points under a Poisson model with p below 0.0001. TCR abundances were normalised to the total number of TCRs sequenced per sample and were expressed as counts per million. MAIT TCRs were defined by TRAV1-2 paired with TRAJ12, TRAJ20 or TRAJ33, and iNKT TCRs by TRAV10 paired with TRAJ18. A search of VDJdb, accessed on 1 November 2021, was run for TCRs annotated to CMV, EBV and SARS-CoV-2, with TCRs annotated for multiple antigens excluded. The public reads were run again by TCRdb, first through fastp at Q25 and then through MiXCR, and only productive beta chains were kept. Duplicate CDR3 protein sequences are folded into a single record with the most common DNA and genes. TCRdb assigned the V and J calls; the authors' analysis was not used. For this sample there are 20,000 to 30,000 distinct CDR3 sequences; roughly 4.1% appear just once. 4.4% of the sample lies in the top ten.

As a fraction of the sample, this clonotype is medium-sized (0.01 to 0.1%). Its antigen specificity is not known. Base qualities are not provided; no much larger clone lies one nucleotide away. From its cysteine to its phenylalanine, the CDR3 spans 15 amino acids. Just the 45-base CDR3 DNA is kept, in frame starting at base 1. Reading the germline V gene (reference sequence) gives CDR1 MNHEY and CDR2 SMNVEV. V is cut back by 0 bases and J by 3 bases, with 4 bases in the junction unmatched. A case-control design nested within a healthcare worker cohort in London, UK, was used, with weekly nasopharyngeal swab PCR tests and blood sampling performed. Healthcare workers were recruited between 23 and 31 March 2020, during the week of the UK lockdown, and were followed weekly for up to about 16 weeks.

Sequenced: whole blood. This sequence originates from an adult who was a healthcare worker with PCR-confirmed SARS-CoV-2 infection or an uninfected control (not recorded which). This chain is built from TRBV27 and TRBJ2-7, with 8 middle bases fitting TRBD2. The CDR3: CASSLSAAGGYEQYF. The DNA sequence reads TGTGCCAGCAGTTTATCCGCGGCGGGAGGCTACGAGCAGTACTTC.